A selection of T cell receptor beta chains follows, all from one sample in a study of blood T cell repertoires in COVID-19. The method was immunoSEQ multiplex PCR; TCRdb's version includes in-frame clones alone and lacks a portion of them. This sample has about 220,000 clones, with over 70% found just once. Sequencing was performed on peripheral blood. The receptor set was obtained from a woman in her 70s with acute or convalescent COVID-19. CDR3s include the opening cysteine and the closing phenylalanine or tryptophan. The order of the fields is J gene, V gene, D gene, clone size, CDR3 DNA, CDR3 protein. The D gene is left open where the match is weak. Some rows mark clone size as missing; the rest say once, few, many or name a class of expanded clone.

J gene: TRBJ2-5
V gene: TRBV11-2
D gene: TRBD2
clone size: .
CDR3 DNA: TGTGCCAGCAGCTTCGTTGGCGGGGGTTACCAAGAGACCCAGTACTTC
CDR3 protein: CASSFVGGGYQETQYF

J gene: TRBJ2-5
V gene: TRBV20-1
D gene: TRBD2
clone size: .
CDR3 DNA: TGCAGTGCTAGTAGACTAGCGGGGGGGCCTCAAGAGACCCAGTACTTC
CDR3 protein: CSASRLAGGPQETQYF

J gene: TRBJ2-1
V gene: TRBV4-1
D gene: TRBD1
clone size: .
CDR3 DNA: TGCGCCAGCAGCCTGGGGCAGGGGGAAGGCAATGAGCAGTTCTTC
CDR3 protein: CASSLGQGEGNEQFF

J gene: TRBJ2-3
V gene: TRBV12-5
D gene: TRBD1
clone size: .
CDR3 DNA: TGTGCTAGTGGTTTAGGGACAGGGAACACAGATACGCAGTATTTT
CDR3 protein: CASGLGTGNTDTQYF

J gene: TRBJ2-5
V gene: TRBV7-6
D gene: TRBD1
clone size: .
CDR3 DNA: TGTGCCAGCAGCATCCGGACAGGGGGCAGGGAGACCCAGTACTTC
CDR3 protein: CASSIRTGGRETQYF

J gene: TRBJ2-5
V gene: TRBV11-2
D gene: .
clone size: many
CDR3 DNA: TGTGCCAGCAGCTTAGAACTCAGTGCGGGGACCCAGTACTTC
CDR3 protein: CASSLELSAGTQYF

J gene: TRBJ2-6
V gene: TRBV6-2/TRBV6-3
D gene: .
clone size: once
CDR3 DNA: TGTGCCAGCAGTTACTCCTTGTCAGACTCTGGGGCCAACGTCCTGACTTTC
CDR3 protein: CASSYSLSDSGANVLTF

J gene: TRBJ2-3
V gene: TRBV5-1
D gene: .
clone size: once
CDR3 DNA: TGCGCCAGCAGGGGGGGAACAGATACGCAGTATTTT
CDR3 protein: CASRGGTDTQYF

J gene: TRBJ1-2
V gene: TRBV6-5
D gene: .
clone size: once
CDR3 DNA: TGTGCCAGCAGTTACTCGGGCGCGGGGAGCGGGGGCTACACCTTC
CDR3 protein: CASSYSGAGSGGYTF

J gene: TRBJ1-3
V gene: TRBV30
D gene: .
clone size: .
CDR3 DNA: TGTGCCTCGGGACTTCCTGGGGACACCATATATTTT
CDR3 protein: CASGLPGDTIYF

J gene: TRBJ2-6
V gene: TRBV19
D gene: TRBD1
clone size: .
CDR3 DNA: TGTGCCAGTAGTAGGGACAGCGTATCTGGGGCCAACGTCCTGACTTTC
CDR3 protein: CASSRDSVSGANVLTF

J gene: TRBJ2-5
V gene: TRBV18
D gene: TRBD2
clone size: .
CDR3 DNA: TGTGCCAGCTCACCCCCTAGCGGGGGGGCCGTGGGAGAGACCCAGTACTTC
CDR3 protein: CASSPPSGGAVGETQYF

J gene: TRBJ2-5
V gene: TRBV7-3
D gene: TRBD1
clone size: .
CDR3 DNA: TGTGCCAGCAGCTTAACGGTTGGGACAGGGCTAGAGACCCAGTACTTC
CDR3 protein: CASSLTVGTGLETQYF

J gene: TRBJ2-7
V gene: TRBV28
D gene: .
clone size: .
CDR3 DNA: TGTGCCAGCAGTTTAAACCCACCAAGACAGGAGCAGTACTTC
CDR3 protein: CASSLNPPRQEQYF

J gene: TRBJ2-1
V gene: TRBV18
D gene: .
clone size: few
CDR3 DNA: TGTGCCAGCTCACCGGTCGGCGGGGTATACGGGAATGAGCAGTTCTTC
CDR3 protein: CASSPVGGVYGNEQFF

J gene: TRBJ2-2
V gene: TRBV11-2
D gene: .
clone size: .
CDR3 DNA: TGTGCCAGCAGCTCTGGACTAACCACCGGGGAGCTGTTTTTT
CDR3 protein: CASSSGLTTGELFF

J gene: TRBJ2-2
V gene: TRBV7-6
D gene: TRBD1
clone size: .
CDR3 DNA: TGTGCCAGCAGCCGACAGGGGACGAACACCGGGGAGCTGTTTTTT
CDR3 protein: CASSRQGTNTGELFF

J gene: TRBJ2-2
V gene: TRBV5-1
D gene: .
clone size: few
CDR3 DNA: TGCGCCAGCAGCCTCCTAAACACCGGGGAGCTGTTTTTT
CDR3 protein: CASSLLNTGELFF

J gene: TRBJ1-2
V gene: TRBV27
D gene: .
clone size: .
CDR3 DNA: TGTGCCAGCAGTTCCCTGGGAGGGCTTAGCTATGGCTACACCTTC
CDR3 protein: CASSSLGGLSYGYTF

J gene: TRBJ1-6
V gene: TRBV27
D gene: .
clone size: .
CDR3 DNA: TGTGCCAGCAGTTTGTCGGGGAATCGGTATAATTCACCCCTCCACTTT
CDR3 protein: CASSLSGNRYNSPLHF

J gene: TRBJ2-2
V gene: TRBV23-1
D gene: TRBD1
clone size: .
CDR3 DNA: TGCGCCAGCAGTCAATCGAGGGCAGGGGGCGCCTCCGGGGAGCTGTTTTTT
CDR3 protein: CASSQSRAGGASGELFF

J gene: TRBJ1-1
V gene: TRBV10-3
D gene: .
clone size: .
CDR3 DNA: TGTGCCATCAGTGAGTCTACGGGGATTGACACTGAAGCTTTCTTT
CDR3 protein: CAISESTGIDTEAFF

J gene: TRBJ1-3
V gene: TRBV11-2
D gene: .
clone size: .
CDR3 DNA: TGTGCCAGCAGCTTAGGAGGTTACTCTGGAAACACCATATATTTT
CDR3 protein: CASSLGGYSGNTIYF

J gene: TRBJ2-7
V gene: TRBV7-2
D gene: .
clone size: .
CDR3 DNA: TGTGCCAGCAGCTTAGGGGTCCGGAGCGCAACCTACGAGCAGTACTTC
CDR3 protein: CASSLGVRSATYEQYF

J gene: TRBJ1-1
V gene: TRBV28
D gene: TRBD1
clone size: .
CDR3 DNA: TGTGCCAGCAGTTCAGGACAGGGGCGGGGGAACACTGAAGCTTTCTTT
CDR3 protein: CASSSGQGRGNTEAFF

J gene: TRBJ2-1
V gene: TRBV4-3
D gene: .
clone size: .
CDR3 DNA: TGCGCCAGCAGCCAAGACCGGACAGCAGAGCAGTTCTTC
CDR3 protein: CASSQDRTAEQFF

J gene: TRBJ2-1
V gene: TRBV7-3
D gene: TRBD2
clone size: few
CDR3 DNA: TGTGCCAGCAGTACTAGCGGGGGCAATGAGCAGTTCTTC
CDR3 protein: CASSTSGGNEQFF

J gene: TRBJ1-5
V gene: TRBV2
D gene: TRBD1
clone size: .
CDR3 DNA: TGTGCCAGCAGCGCTGGGGGACAGGGCCGCAATCAGCCCCAGCATTTT
CDR3 protein: CASSAGGQGRNQPQHF

J gene: TRBJ2-2
V gene: TRBV6-1
D gene: .
clone size: .
CDR3 DNA: TGTGCCAGCAGTGAACGTGGGGGAGGCGGGGAGCTGTTTTTT
CDR3 protein: CASSERGGGGELFF

J gene: TRBJ1-3
V gene: TRBV9
D gene: .
clone size: .
CDR3 DNA: TGTGCCAGCAGCGTCGGAGACGGTCACAAAAACACCATATATTTT
CDR3 protein: CASSVGDGHKNTIYF

J gene: TRBJ2-1
V gene: TRBV5-8
D gene: TRBD2
clone size: .
CDR3 DNA: TGTGCCAGCAGCTTACTAGCGGGGGGGGTAAATGAGCAGTTCTTC
CDR3 protein: CASSLLAGGVNEQFF

J gene: TRBJ2-1
V gene: TRBV19
D gene: .
clone size: .
CDR3 DNA: TGTGCCAGTAGCCCCGGCAGGTTTGTTAATGAGCAGTTCTTC
CDR3 protein: CASSPGRFVNEQFF

J gene: TRBJ2-7
V gene: TRBV11-2
D gene: TRBD1
clone size: .
CDR3 DNA: TGTGCCAGCAGCACGGGACAGCGCTATTACGAGCAGTACTTC
CDR3 protein: CASSTGQRYYEQYF

J gene: TRBJ2-1
V gene: TRBV6-5
D gene: .
clone size: .
CDR3 DNA: TGTGCCAGCAGTTACGGCGGGCGCGTCAATGAGCAGTTCTTC
CDR3 protein: CASSYGGRVNEQFF

J gene: TRBJ2-1
V gene: TRBV10-3
D gene: TRBD2
clone size: .
CDR3 DNA: TGTGCCATCAACCCTGGGGGTAGCGGGGGGTACAATGAGCAGTTCTTC
CDR3 protein: CAINPGGSGGYNEQFF

J gene: TRBJ2-3
V gene: TRBV7-3
D gene: TRBD2
clone size: once
CDR3 DNA: TGTGCCAGCAGCTTAGACGGGAGGGATAGCACAGATACGCAGTATTTT
CDR3 protein: CASSLDGRDSTDTQYF

J gene: TRBJ2-3
V gene: TRBV9
D gene: TRBD2
clone size: .
CDR3 DNA: TGTGCCAGCAGCACCGGGACTAGCGGGGCGGATACGCAGTATTTT
CDR3 protein: CASSTGTSGADTQYF

J gene: TRBJ2-2
V gene: TRBV6-2/TRBV6-3
D gene: .
clone size: .
CDR3 DNA: TGTGCCAGCAGTTATAATGCCGGGGAGCTGTTTTTT
CDR3 protein: CASSYNAGELFF

J gene: TRBJ1-1
V gene: TRBV3-1/TRBV3-2
D gene: TRBD1
clone size: .
CDR3 DNA: TGTGCCAGCAGCCAAGGTCCTACAGGGGGGGTAACTTTCTTT
CDR3 protein: CASSQGPTGGVTFF

J gene: TRBJ2-3
V gene: TRBV6-1
D gene: TRBD2
clone size: .
CDR3 DNA: TGTGCCAGCAGTGAAGCGGGGGGGAGCACAGATACGCAGTATTTT
CDR3 protein: CASSEAGGSTDTQYF

J gene: TRBJ2-2
V gene: TRBV5-1
D gene: .
clone size: .
CDR3 DNA: TGCGCCAGCAGCTTGATAGATGGGCAGGCTCGTACCGGGGAGCTGTTTTTT
CDR3 protein: CASSLIDGQARTGELFF

J gene: TRBJ2-5
V gene: TRBV3-1/TRBV3-2
D gene: TRBD2
clone size: .
CDR3 DNA: TGTGCCAGCAGCCAAGAGTCGGCGGGGGAAACCCAGTACTTC
CDR3 protein: CASSQESAGETQYF

J gene: TRBJ1-1
V gene: TRBV7-8
D gene: .
clone size: once
CDR3 DNA: TGTGCCAGCAGCCGAGGGAGGGGCACTGAAGCTTTCTTT
CDR3 protein: CASSRGRGTEAFF

J gene: TRBJ2-1
V gene: TRBV21-1
D gene: .
clone size: .
CDR3 DNA: TGTGCCAGCAGCCCGACTAGCGGGGGGGACCGACGAGGATACAATGAGCAGTTCTTC
CDR3 protein: CASSPTSGGDRRGYNEQFF

J gene: TRBJ1-1
V gene: TRBV12-3/TRBV12-4
D gene: .
clone size: .
CDR3 DNA: TGTGCCAGCAGTTTAGGGACTCCAGCTTTCTTT
CDR3 protein: CASSLGTPAFF

J gene: TRBJ2-5
V gene: TRBV23-1
D gene: TRBD1
clone size: .
CDR3 DNA: TGCGCCAGCAGTCCCCTCGGGACAGGGGGTCAAGAGACCCAGTACTTC
CDR3 protein: CASSPLGTGGQETQYF